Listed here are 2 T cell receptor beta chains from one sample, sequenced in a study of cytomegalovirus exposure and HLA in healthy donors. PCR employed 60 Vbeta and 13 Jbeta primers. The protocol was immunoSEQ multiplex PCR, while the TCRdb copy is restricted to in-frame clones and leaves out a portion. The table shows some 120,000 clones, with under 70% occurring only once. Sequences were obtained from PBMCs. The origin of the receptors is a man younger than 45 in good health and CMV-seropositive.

The CDR3 loop is CASSFPDRDNEQFF. CDR3 DNA sequence: TGTGCCAGCAGTTTCCCAGACAGGGACAATGAGCAGTTCTTC. V is TRBV28 and J is TRBJ2-1; TRBD1 aligns across 7 bases. The CDR3 loop spans 14 amino acids. CDR1 and CDR2 from the germline V gene are MDHEN and SYDVKM. Germline trimming cut 3 bases from V and 5 bases from J; bases unmatched to any gene: 4. Combining the CDR3 with reference TRBV28 and TRBJ2-1 gives the whole variable domain DVKVTQSSRYLVKRTGEKVFLECVQDMDHENMFWYRQDPGLGLRLIYFSYDVKMKEKGDIPEGYSVSREKKERFSLILESASTNQTSMYLCASSFPDRDNEQFFGPGTRLTVL.

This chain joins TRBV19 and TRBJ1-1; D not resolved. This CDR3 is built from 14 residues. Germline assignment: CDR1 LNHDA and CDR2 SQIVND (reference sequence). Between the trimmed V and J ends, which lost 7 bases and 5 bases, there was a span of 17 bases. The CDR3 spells CASKGETTRTEAFF. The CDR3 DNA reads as TGTGCCAGTAAGGGAGAGACCACGAGGACTGAAGCTTTCTTT.